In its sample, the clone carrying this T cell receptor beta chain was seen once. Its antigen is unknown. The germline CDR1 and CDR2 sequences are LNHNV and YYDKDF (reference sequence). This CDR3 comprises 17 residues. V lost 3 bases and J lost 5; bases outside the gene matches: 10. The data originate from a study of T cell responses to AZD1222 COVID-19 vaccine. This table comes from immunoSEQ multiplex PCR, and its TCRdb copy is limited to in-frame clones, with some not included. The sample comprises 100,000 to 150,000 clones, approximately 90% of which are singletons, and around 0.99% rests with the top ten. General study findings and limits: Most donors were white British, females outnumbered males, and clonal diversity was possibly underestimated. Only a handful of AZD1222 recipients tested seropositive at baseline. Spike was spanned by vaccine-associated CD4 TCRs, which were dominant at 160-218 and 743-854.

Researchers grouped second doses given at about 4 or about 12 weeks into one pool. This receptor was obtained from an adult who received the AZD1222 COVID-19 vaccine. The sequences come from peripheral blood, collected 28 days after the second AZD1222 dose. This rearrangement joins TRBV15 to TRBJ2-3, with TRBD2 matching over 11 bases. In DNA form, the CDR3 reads TGTGCCACCAGCAGCAGACTAGCGGGGCTAGGTATAGATACGCAGTATTTT. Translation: CATSSRLAGLGIDTQYF.